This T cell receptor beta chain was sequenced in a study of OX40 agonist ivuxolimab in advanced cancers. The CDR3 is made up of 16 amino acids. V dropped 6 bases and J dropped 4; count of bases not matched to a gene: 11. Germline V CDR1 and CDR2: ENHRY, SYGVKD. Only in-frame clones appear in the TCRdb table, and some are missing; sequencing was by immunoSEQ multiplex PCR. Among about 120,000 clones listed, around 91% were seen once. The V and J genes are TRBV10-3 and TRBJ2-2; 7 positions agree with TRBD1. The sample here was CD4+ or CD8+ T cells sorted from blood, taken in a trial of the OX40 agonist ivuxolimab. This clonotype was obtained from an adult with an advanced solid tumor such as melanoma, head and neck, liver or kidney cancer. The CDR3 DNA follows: TGTGCCATCAGCCTAGGGTCCTCAGGGGGCACCGGGGAGCTGTTTTTT. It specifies CAISLGSSGGTGELFF.